One sample yielded the 14 T cell receptor beta chains listed below, sequenced in a study of regulatory T cells in long-lasting Graves disease. As to time point: persistent/refractory GD, antithyroid drugs over 5 years with positive TRAb. PBMCs provided the RNA from which the TCR library was made. TCR beta libraries were built with iRepertoire HTBI primers and Arm-PCR of CDR3 regions. In TCRdb, the multiplex PCR reads were re-called with MiXCR into one record per CDR3 protein. The sample has 350,000 to 450,000 distinct CDR3 sequences; around a fifth are singletons. Sequencing used peripheral blood mononuclear cells (PBMCs), obtained when the disease was refractory, from a patient treated with antithyroid drugs. These receptors were obtained from a female donor with Graves disease.

This chain uses TRBV3-1 with TRBJ1-2; D is unresolved. V was shortened by 5 bases and J by 8 bases, with 12 bases between the two germline ends. The CDR3 sequence is 12 residues long. Germline lookup yields CDR1 LGHDT and CDR2 YNNKEL (reference sequence). Written as DNA, the CDR3 is TGTGCCAGCAGCGAGTCCTCGCGAGGCTACACCTTC. It codes for CASSESSRGYTF.

This clonotype was observed at least ten times. The chain is built from TRBV20-1 and TRBJ2-7; 10 bases agree with TRBD1. Germline V gene sequence: CDR1 DFQATT, CDR2 SNEGSKA (reference sequence). V shed 6 bases and J 7 bases; nucleotides not matched to a gene: 12. The CDR3 has 14 amino acids. The CDR3 DNA reads TGCAGTGCCAGGTCCGGGACAGGGGTCATGGAGCAGTACTTC. It codes for CSARSGTGVMEQYF.

Ten or more counts support this clonotype. The V and J genes are TRBV11-2 and TRBJ1-3, with D possibly being TRBD1 (5 bases). CDR1 is SGHAT and CDR2 is FQNNGV in the germline V gene. Trimming left V 1 base short and J 3 bases short, with 7 bases between. This CDR3 is built from 14 residues. CDR3 DNA sequence: TGTGCCAGCAGCTTAGGGGACCGTGGAAACACCATATATTTT. Residues: CASSLGDRGNTIYF.

This clonotype has at least ten counts. The chain links TRBV2 to TRBJ2-5; D not certain. The V end lost 5 bases, the J end lost 7 bases, and 5 bases lay between the germline ends. CDR1 and CDR2 from the germline V gene are SNHLY and FYNNEI. This CDR3 comprises 10 residues. CDR3 sequence reads: CASSPGTQYF. The CDR3 DNA is TGTGCCAGCAGTCCAGGGACCCAGTACTTC.

This clonotype occurred many times. The V gene is TRBV6-1, the J gene TRBJ1-1; no firm D call. The germline gives CDR1 MNHNS, CDR2 SASEGT. CDR3 length: 15 amino acids. The ends were cut back, 5 bases at V and 2 bases at J, with 15 bases in the middle. Here the CDR3 reads CASSPIRGYNTEAFF. CDR3 DNA: TGTGCCAGCAGTCCCATCCGAGGGTATAACACTGAAGCTTTCTTT.

This clonotype appeared many times. The gene calls are TRBV2 and TRBJ1-5, with a possible D match to TRBD1 (5 bases). Germline assignment: CDR1 SNHLY and CDR2 FYNNEI. The CDR3 has 13 residues. Between the trimmed V and J ends, which lost 7 bases and 5 bases, there was a span of 12 bases. CDR3 loop: CASTRGPDQPQHF. The CDR3 coding sequence is TGTGCCAGCACCCGGGGACCTGATCAGCCCCAGCATTTT.

This clonotype came up many times. This sequence joins TRBV6-1 and TRBJ2-5, with 11 bases that match TRBD2. Losses at the gene ends were 5 bases for V and 4 bases for J; bases not matched to a gene: 6. This CDR3 has 15 amino acids. Germline lookup yields CDR1 MNHNS and CDR2 SASEGT. CDR3 amino acids: CASSKTSGTAETQYF. In DNA, the CDR3 is TGTGCCAGCAGTAAGACTAGCGGGACGGCAGAGACCCAGTACTTC.

J is TRBJ2-5 and V is TRBV5-1; 8 bases fit TRBD2. V shed 0 bases and J 2 bases; nucleotides not matched to a gene: 9. The CDR3 contains 17 residues. Germline-derived CDR1 and CDR2 are SGHRS and YFSETQ. The CDR3, as DNA: TGCGCCAGCAGCTTGGCCGGGGCCAGCGGGGGACAAGAGACCCAGTACTTC. Translating gives CASSLAGASGGQETQYF.

This clonotype was observed a few times. The V and J genes are TRBV6-4 and TRBJ2-7, with D possibly being TRBD2 (6 bases). In germline, CDR1 is MRHNA, CDR2 SNTAGT. The CDR3 extends over 17 amino acids. V lost 10 bases, J lost 0 bases, and 25 bases lay in between. CDR3 amino acids: CANTFGGFWASSYEQYF. Written as DNA, the CDR3 is TGTGCCAACACTTTTGGAGGGTTTTGGGCGAGCTCCTACGAGCAGTACTTC.

The gene calls are TRBV6-1 and TRBJ2-7; tentative D call: TRBD2 (6 bases). V shed 10 bases and J shed 2 bases, with 12 bases lying between them. This CDR3 has 12 residues. Germline V gives CDR1 MNHNS, CDR2 SASEGT. The CDR3 coding sequence is TGTGCCATCGGGCGGGGCCCCTACGAGCAGTACTTC. This translates into CAIGRGPYEQYF.

The chain links TRBV2 to TRBJ2-7; D is perhaps TRBD2 (6 bases). Germline V gene lookup returns CDR1 SNHLY and CDR2 FYNNEI. This CDR3 spans 14 amino acids. Trimming shortened V by 6 bases and J by 7 bases, and 19 bases separated the two germline ends. For the CDR3, the DNA is TGTGCCAGCAGCTTGCCCGGAGCCGGGGGTGAGCAGTACTTC. Translation: CASSLPGAGGEQYF.

The chain uses TRBV15 and TRBJ2-1; D is tentatively TRBD1 or TRBD2 (5 bases each). This CDR3 has 16 residues. In germline, CDR1 is LNHNV, CDR2 YYDKDF (reference sequence). The V end was cut by 5 bases, the J end by 9 bases, with 23 bases between. CDR3 protein: CATSPRLGRIRGEQFF. The CDR3 DNA reads as TGTGCCACCAGCCCTCGCCTGGGACGGATTCGTGGTGAGCAGTTCTTC.

The rearrangement joins TRBV7-3 to TRBJ2-7, with 9 bases matching TRBD1. Germline lookup yields CDR1 SGHTA and CDR2 FQGTGA. V was pared by 0 bases and J by 6 bases, with 3 bases of the junction left unmatched. The CDR3 covers 14 residues. CDR3 loop: CASSLTTGGGEQYF. Written as DNA, the CDR3 is TGTGCCAGCAGCTTAACGACAGGGGGGGGCGAGCAGTACTTC.

The sample holds a few counts of this clonotype. V usage is TRBV12-3 or TRBV12-4 and J usage is TRBJ1-6; no clear D gene. This CDR3 spans 13 amino acids. V gave up 3 bases and J gave up 8 bases, with 8 bases separating them. The CDR3 DNA is TGTGCCAGCAGTTTTCCCAATGATTCACCCCTCCACTTT. Its protein product is CASSFPNDSPLHF.